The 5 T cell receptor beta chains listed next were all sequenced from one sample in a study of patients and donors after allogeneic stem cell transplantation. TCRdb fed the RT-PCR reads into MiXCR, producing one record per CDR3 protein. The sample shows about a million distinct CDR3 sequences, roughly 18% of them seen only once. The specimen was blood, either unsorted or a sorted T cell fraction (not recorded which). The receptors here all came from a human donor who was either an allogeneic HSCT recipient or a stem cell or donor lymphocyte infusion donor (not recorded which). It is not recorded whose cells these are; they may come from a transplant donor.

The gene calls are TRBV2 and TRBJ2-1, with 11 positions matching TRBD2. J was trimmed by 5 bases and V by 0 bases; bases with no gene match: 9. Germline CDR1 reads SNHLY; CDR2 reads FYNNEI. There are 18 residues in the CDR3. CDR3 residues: CASSEARASGGLHNEQFF. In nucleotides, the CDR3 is TGTGCCAGCAGTGAAGCGCGGGCTAGCGGGGGGCTACACAATGAGCAGTTCTTC.

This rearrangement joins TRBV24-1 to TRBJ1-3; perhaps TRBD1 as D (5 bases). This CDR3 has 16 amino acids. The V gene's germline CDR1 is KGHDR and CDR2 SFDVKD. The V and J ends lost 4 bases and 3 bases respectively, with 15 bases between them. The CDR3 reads CATSEREGLVGNTIYF. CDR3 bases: TGTGCCACCAGTGAACGCGAGGGGCTTGTTGGAAACACCATATATTTT.

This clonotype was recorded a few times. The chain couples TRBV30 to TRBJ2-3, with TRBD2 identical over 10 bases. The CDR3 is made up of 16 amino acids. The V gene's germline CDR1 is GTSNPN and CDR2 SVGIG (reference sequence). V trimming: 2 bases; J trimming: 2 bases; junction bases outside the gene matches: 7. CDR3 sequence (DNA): TGTGCCTGGAGTAGAATAGCGGGAGGTTCCACAGATACGCAGTATTTT. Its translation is CAWSRIAGGSTDTQYF.

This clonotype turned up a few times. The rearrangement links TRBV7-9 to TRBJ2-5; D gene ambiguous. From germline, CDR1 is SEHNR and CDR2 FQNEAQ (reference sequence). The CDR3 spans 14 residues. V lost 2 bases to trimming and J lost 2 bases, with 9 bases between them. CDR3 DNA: TGTGCCAGCAGCTTACCGAGAATTCAAGAGACCCAGTACTTC. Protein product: CASSLPRIQETQYF.

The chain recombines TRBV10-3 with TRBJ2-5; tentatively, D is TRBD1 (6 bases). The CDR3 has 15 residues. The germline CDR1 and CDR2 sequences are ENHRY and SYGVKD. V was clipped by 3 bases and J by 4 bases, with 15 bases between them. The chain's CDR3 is CAISDLVGGRETQYF. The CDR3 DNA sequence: TGTGCCATCAGTGATCTGGTTGGGGGCCGAGAGACCCAGTACTTC.